This entry lists 19 T cell receptor beta chains sequenced from one sample in a study of blood T cell repertoires in COVID-19. Libraries were prepared by immunoSEQ multiplex PCR; TCRdb keeps only in-frame clonotypes and omits some of them. The data hold roughly 140,000 clones, with about nine tenths observed a single time. The sequencing input was peripheral blood. Source of these receptors: a woman aged 80 or older with acute or convalescent COVID-19.

The chain joins TRBV29-1 to TRBJ2-1; D gene ambiguous. The ends were cut back, 6 bases at V and 5 bases at J, with 14 bases in the middle. The CDR3 covers 13 residues. Germline lookup yields CDR1 SQVTM and CDR2 ANQGSEA. The CDR3 protein is CSVGSGEDNEQFF. The CDR3 DNA sequence: TGCAGCGTCGGTAGTGGCGAGGACAATGAGCAGTTCTTC.

The chain recombines TRBV5-1 with TRBJ1-2; TRBD1 agrees at 7 bases. The CDR3 is made up of 15 amino acids. After removal of 1 base from V and 3 bases from J, the junction contained 6 bases not matched to a gene. CDR1 is SGHRS, CDR2 YFSETQ, per germline. Written as DNA, the CDR3 is TGCGCCAGCAGCTTGTCCCAGGGGGGCGACTATGGCTACACCTTC. This sequence encodes CASSLSQGGDYGYTF. Full variable domain (outside the CDR3, taken from reference TRBV5-1 and TRBJ1-2): KAGVTQTPRYLIKTRGQQVTLSCSPISGHRSVSWYQQTPGQGLQFLFEYFSETQRNKGNFPGRFSGRQFSNSRSEMNVSTLELGDSALYLCASSLSQGGDYGYTFGSGTRLTVV.

The V and J genes are TRBV7-2 and TRBJ1-2; D possibly corresponds to TRBD1 (5 bases). Trimming cost V 1 base and J 2 bases, with 11 bases left between them. Germline V gives CDR1 SGHTA, CDR2 FQGNSA. This CDR3 is 15 amino acids long. CDR3 coding DNA: TGTGCCAGCAGCTTAGTACCAGGGCCCAACTATGGCTACACCTTC. This translates into CASSLVPGPNYGYTF.

The rearrangement uses TRBV6-5 and TRBJ1-1; D unresolved. The CDR3 totals 15 residues. Germline loops: CDR1 MNHEY, CDR2 SVGAGI. The V and J ends lost 5 bases and 2 bases respectively, with 15 bases between them. The CDR3: CASSPSLTVNTEAFF. In DNA, the CDR3 is TGTGCCAGCAGTCCCTCATTAACAGTAAACACTGAAGCTTTCTTT.

CDR3 coding DNA: TGTGCCAGCAGCGTAGGAGGTCCGGAAACTGAAGCTTTCTTT. Residues: CASSVGGPETEAFF. V is TRBV9 and J is TRBJ1-1; no clear D gene. V gave up 0 bases and J gave up 5 bases, with 11 bases separating them. The CDR3 runs to 14 residues. Per the germline V gene, CDR1 is SGDLS and CDR2 is YYNGEE.

The chain links TRBV5-1 to TRBJ1-1, with a possible D match to TRBD1 (5 bases). The germline CDR1 and CDR2 sequences are SGHRS and YFSETQ. CDR3 length equals 13 residues. The ends were cut back, 4 bases at V and 7 bases at J, with 14 bases in the middle. CDR3 DNA: TGCGCCAGCAGCCTAGGACATAACCTTGAAGCTTTCTTT. It encodes CASSLGHNLEAFF. The variable domain in full, completed from reference TRBV5-1 and TRBJ1-1, reads KAGVTQTPRYLIKTRGQQVTLSCSPISGHRSVSWYQQTPGQGLQFLFEYFSETQRNKGNFPGRFSGRQFSNSRSEMNVSTLELGDSALYLCASSLGHNLEAFFGQGTRLTVV.

This chain links TRBV19 with TRBJ1-5; TRBD1 aligns across 10 bases. This CDR3 is built from 14 residues. Germline V CDR1 and CDR2: LNHDA, SQIVND (reference sequence). The V and J ends lost 6 bases and 1 base, in that order; junction bases with no gene match: 0. For the CDR3, the DNA is TGTGCCAGTAGGGACAGGGGGAGCAATCAGCCCCAGCATTTT. As protein: CASRDRGSNQPQHF.

The chain links TRBV2 to TRBJ1-2, with 7 bases matching TRBD1. There are 16 residues in the CDR3. The germline V gene has CDR1 SNHLY and CDR2 FYNNEI. J gave up 4 bases and V 6 bases, and 14 bases lay outside the gene matches. The CDR3 here is CASSWGTTGSGYGYTF. The CDR3 nucleotides read TGTGCCAGCAGCTGGGGGACGACAGGGTCGGGCTATGGCTACACCTTC.

The chain employs TRBV9 and TRBJ2-5; possibly TRBD1 for D (6 bases). The CDR3 covers 14 residues. Germline CDR1 reads SGDLS; CDR2 reads YYNGEE. V lost 4 bases and J lost 5, with 15 bases in between. CDR3 coding DNA: TGTGCCAGCAGCCCAGGACAGTTTGGGGAGACCCAGTACTTC. Protein product: CASSPGQFGETQYF.

J is TRBJ2-3 and V is TRBV7-2; D gene unclear. The germline V gene encodes CDR1 SGHTA and CDR2 FQGNSA. V was cut by 6 bases and J by 2 bases, with 18 bases left in between. The CDR3 totals 16 residues. The CDR3 loop is CASRSVGRPFTDTQYF. CDR3 DNA: TGTGCCAGCAGATCAGTTGGGCGCCCCTTCACAGATACGCAGTATTTT.

The chain combines TRBV7-8 with TRBJ2-5; 13 nucleotides line up with TRBD2. CDR1 SGHVS and CDR2 FQNEAQ come from the germline V gene. The CDR3 length is 20 residues. Germline trimming cut 0 bases from V and 1 base from J; bases unmatched to any gene: 11. The DNA of the CDR3 is TGTGCCAGCAGCTTAGCGCTAGGGGGGAGACTAGCGGGGGGCCAAGAGACCCAGTACTTC. Its protein product is CASSLALGGRLAGGQETQYF.

The V and J genes are TRBV6-2 or TRBV6-3 and TRBJ2-7; 7 positions match TRBD1. This CDR3 has 16 residues. Trimming at V came to 0 bases and at J to 3 bases, leaving 8 bases not matched to a gene. CDR1 MNHEY and CDR2 SVGEGT come from the germline V gene. The CDR3: CASSYSIPRQGYEQYF. CDR3 coding DNA: TGTGCCAGCAGTTACTCGATTCCTCGACAGGGCTACGAGCAGTACTTC.

The count of this clone is one. The genes are TRBV25-1 and TRBJ2-3; 7 bases line up with TRBD1. This CDR3 has 16 amino acids. The germline V gene encodes CDR1 MGHDK and CDR2 SYGVNS. With V trimmed by 8 bases and J by 0 bases, 11 bases remained unmatched. The CDR3 sequence is CASRDSFTSSTDTQYF. The CDR3 DNA reads as TGTGCCAGCCGGGACAGCTTTACCTCTAGCACAGATACGCAGTATTTT.

The chain links TRBV29-1 to TRBJ1-5; unclear D gene. Per germline, CDR1 SQVTM and CDR2 ANQGSEA. V lost 4 bases and J lost 4, with 8 bases in between. The CDR3 is 12 amino acids. The CDR3 region is CSVAAENQPQHF. For the CDR3, the DNA is TGCAGCGTTGCAGCGGAAAATCAGCCCCAGCATTTT.

Note on this clone: At one boundary the junction diverges from the germline segment, which might be a read error. Other DNA sequences in the sample encode the same CDR3. The V call is TRBV7-3, the J call TRBJ1-1; 8 bases agree with TRBD1. Germline CDR1 SGHTA, CDR2 FQGTGA. This CDR3 comprises 14 residues. The CDR3 nucleotides are TGTGCCAGCAGCCTAACAGGGGGGAACACTGAAGCTTTCTTT. Protein sequence: CASSLTGGNTEAFF.

The V call is TRBV19, the J call TRBJ1-1; 8 nucleotides match TRBD1. The trim removed 4 bases at V and 2 bases at J, leaving 12 bases unmatched. The germline V gene has CDR1 LNHDA and CDR2 SQIVND (reference sequence). CDR3 length: 17 amino acids. The CDR3 reads CASSTPQGGQRNTEAFF. DNA for the CDR3: TGTGCCAGTAGTACCCCACAGGGGGGCCAAAGAAACACTGAAGCTTTCTTT.

This rearrangement joins TRBV19 to TRBJ1-3, with TRBD1 matching 10 bases. The CDR3 runs 15 residues. CDR1 is LNHDA and CDR2 is SQIVND in the germline V gene (reference sequence). Trimming at V came to 5 bases and at J to 4 bases, leaving 5 bases not matched to a gene. CDR3 bases: TGTGCCAGTAGTTCGGGACAGGGGTTCGGAAACACCATATATTTT. Translating gives CASSSGQGFGNTIYF.

This chain uses TRBV12-3 or TRBV12-4 with TRBJ2-5; D gene unclear. With 5 bases removed from V and 4 bases from J, the gap between germline ends came to 8 bases. The CDR3 contains 12 residues. In nucleotides, the CDR3 is TGTGCCAGCAGTCTACAGTTAGAGACCCAGTACTTC. Translation gives CASSLQLETQYF.

The genes are TRBV7-6 and TRBJ2-1; the match to TRBD1 covers 12 bases. Germline CDR1 reads SGHVS; CDR2 reads FNYEAQ. The CDR3 spans 17 residues. Trimming cost V 5 bases and J 7 bases; bases outside gene matches: 12. The CDR3 bases are TGTGCCAGCAGCACGGGACAGGGGGCATGGATCGGAAATGAGCAGTTCTTC. Residues: CASSTGQGAWIGNEQFF.